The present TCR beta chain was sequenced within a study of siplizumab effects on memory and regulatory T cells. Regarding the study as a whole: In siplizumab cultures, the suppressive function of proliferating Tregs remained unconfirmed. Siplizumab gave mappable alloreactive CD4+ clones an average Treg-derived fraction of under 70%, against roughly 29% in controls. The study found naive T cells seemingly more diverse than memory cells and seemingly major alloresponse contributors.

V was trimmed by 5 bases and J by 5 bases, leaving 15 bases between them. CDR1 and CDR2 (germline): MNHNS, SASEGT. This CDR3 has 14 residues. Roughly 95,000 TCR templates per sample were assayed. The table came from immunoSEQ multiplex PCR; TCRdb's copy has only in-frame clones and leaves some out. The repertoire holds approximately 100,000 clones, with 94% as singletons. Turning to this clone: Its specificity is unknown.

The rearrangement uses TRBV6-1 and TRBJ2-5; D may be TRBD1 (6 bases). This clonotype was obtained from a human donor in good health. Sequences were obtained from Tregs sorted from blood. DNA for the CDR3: TGTGCCAGCAGTCCTGTCCACAGGGTGGAGACCCAGTACTTC. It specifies CASSPVHRVETQYF.